This entry lists 29 T cell receptor beta chains sequenced from one sample in a study of T cells in localized non-small cell lung cancer. TCRdb's copy holds only in-frame clones and misses some; the assay was immunoSEQ multiplex PCR. Seen here are approximately 30,000 clones, about nine tenths observed once, and the top ten hold around 17%. Sequencing used peripheral blood mononuclear cells, obtained before any cancer treatment. All receptors come from a man aged 40 to 70 with stage III lung adenocarcinoma.

This clone was recorded only once. The rearrangement uses TRBV19 and TRBJ2-5; D gene uncertain. There are 13 residues in the CDR3. Deletions cut 2 bases from V and 0 bases from J, with 4 bases between. The germline CDR1 and CDR2 sequences are LNHDA and SQIVND (reference sequence). CDR3 amino acids: CASSIRYQETQYF. CDR3 sequence (DNA): TGTGCCAGTAGTATAAGGTACCAAGAGACCCAGTACTTC.

The V call is TRBV9, the J call TRBJ2-3; 9 bases are a match to TRBD2. This CDR3 region has 18 residues. V was pared by 0 bases and J by 0 bases, with 8 bases of the junction left unmatched. Germline CDR1 is SGDLS and CDR2 is YYNGEE. The CDR3 DNA follows: TGTGCCAGCAGCGTAGCTACGAGTAGCGGGGGTAGCACAGATACGCAGTATTTT. Translating gives CASSVATSSGGSTDTQYF.

The CDR3 here is CASRATWVNQPQHF. CDR3 DNA: TGTGCCAGCAGGGCCACCTGGGTCAATCAGCCCCAGCATTTT. The rearrangement uses TRBV6-1 and TRBJ1-5; D is undetermined. There are 14 residues in the CDR3. Germline V gene data show CDR1 as MNHNS and CDR2 as SASEGT. V shed 6 bases and J shed 3 bases, with 12 bases lying between them.

The genes are TRBV19 and TRBJ2-1; 9 bases fit TRBD2. Germline CDR1 and CDR2: LNHDA and SQIVND (reference sequence). V dropped 2 bases and J dropped 5; count of bases not matched to a gene: 10. This CDR3 region has 17 residues. CDR3 nucleotides: TGTGCCAGTAGTATACAGTTGTTAGCGGGGGACAACAATGAGCAGTTCTTC. Its protein product is CASSIQLLAGDNNEQFF.

V gene TRBV4-1 combines with J gene TRBJ2-1; the match to TRBD2 covers 7 bases. The CDR3 consists of 14 residues. With 6 bases clipped from V and 3 bases from J, the junction kept 5 bases outside the gene matches. Germline CDR1 MGHRA, CDR2 YSYEKL. Here the CDR3 DNA reads TGCGCCAGCAGTATCGGGGGGTTCTACAATGAGCAGTTCTTC. As protein: CASSIGGFYNEQFF.

Here the CDR3 reads CASSPRGGGRLEGNTIYF. The CDR3 DNA reads as TGTGCCAGCAGCCCCCGAGGTGGGGGGCGACTTGAGGGAAACACCATATATTTT. The V and J genes are TRBV5-4 and TRBJ1-3; D perhaps matches TRBD1 (6 bases). In germline, CDR1 is SGHNT, CDR2 YYREEE (reference sequence). This CDR3 is 18 amino acids long. V dropped 4 bases and J dropped 4 bases, with 24 bases sitting between them. Based on the CDR3 plus reference TRBV5-4 and TRBJ1-3, the full variable domain is ETGVTQSPTHLIKTRGQQVTLRCSSQSGHNTVSWYQQALGQGPQFIFQYYREEENGRGNFPPRFSGLQFPNYSSELNVNALELDDSALYLCASSPRGGGRLEGNTIYFGEGSWLTVV.

The chain has TRBV30 and TRBJ1-3; a weak D match, TRBD1 (6 bases). V lost 1 base and J lost 0, with 16 bases in between. This CDR3 comprises 17 residues. CDR1 is GTSNPN, CDR2 SVGIG, per germline (reference sequence). CDR3 sequence: CAWSAGQYSISGNTIYF. CDR3 DNA: TGTGCCTGGAGTGCCGGACAGTATAGTATCTCTGGAAACACCATATATTTT.

The gene calls are TRBV9 and TRBJ2-1, with a possible D match to TRBD2 (7 bases). Trimming removed 0 bases from V and 10 bases from J, with 17 bases in between. Germline V CDR1 and CDR2: SGDLS, YYNGEE. This CDR3 is built from 15 residues. The CDR3 region has the DNA TGTGCCAGCAGCGTAGTCCGGGGGGCCCGGGAAGAGCAGTTCTTC. Its protein product is CASSVVRGAREEQFF.

J is TRBJ1-2 and V is TRBV7-2, with D unclear. The CDR3 is 14 amino acids. CDR1 is SGHTA and CDR2 is FQGNSA in the germline V gene. V lost 8 bases and J 4 bases, leaving 17 bases between the germline ends. CDR3 in amino acids: CASSASDGPYGYTF. CDR3 nucleotides: TGTGCCAGCTCGGCTTCGGACGGTCCCTATGGCTACACCTTC.

This rearrangement joins TRBV5-1 to TRBJ2-7; unclear D gene. Germline CDR1 is SGHRS and CDR2 is YFSETQ. V lost 0 bases and J 3 bases, leaving 4 bases between the germline ends. The CDR3 has 12 residues. The CDR3 is CASSLDNYEQYF. CDR3 sequence (DNA): TGCGCCAGCAGCTTGGACAACTACGAGCAGTACTTC.

The V call is TRBV4-1, the J call TRBJ1-2, with 9 bases fitting TRBD1. Unmatched junction bases numbered 10, after V lost 5 bases and J lost 6 bases. This CDR3 region has 15 residues. The germline gives CDR1 MGHRA, CDR2 YSYEKL. The CDR3 DNA is TGCGCCAGCAGCAGGGTACAGGGGGCCCGGGATGGCTACACCTTC. As protein: CASSRVQGARDGYTF.

The chain carries TRBV7-2 and TRBJ2-1; no clear D. The CDR3 runs 14 residues. The V and J ends lost 2 bases and 5 bases respectively, with 10 bases between them. The germline gives CDR1 SGHTA, CDR2 FQGNSA. CDR3 residues: CASSLWADNNEQFF. CDR3 nucleotides: TGTGCCAGCAGCTTATGGGCAGATAACAATGAGCAGTTCTTC.

V is TRBV7-2 and J is TRBJ1-2, with 8 nucleotides matching TRBD1. The CDR3 totals 14 residues. Trimming took 3 bases from V and 5 from J; bases not matched to a gene: 5. Germline values: CDR1 SGHTA, CDR2 FQGNSA. The CDR3 DNA follows: TGTGCCAGCAGCTTCCGGGACAGGTTTTATGGCTACACCTTC. It is translated as CASSFRDRFYGYTF.

The chain links TRBV7-3 to TRBJ2-1; no clear D. V was shortened by 0 bases and J by 4 bases, with 10 bases between the two germline ends. Germline V gene sequence: CDR1 SGHTA, CDR2 FQGTGA. The CDR3 loop spans 15 amino acids. CDR3 protein: CASSLTRDWYNEQFF. DNA of the CDR3: TGTGCCAGCAGCTTAACTCGAGACTGGTACAATGAGCAGTTCTTC.

The CDR3 DNA reads as TGTGCCAGCAGCTTAGACACAGGGGGCGACGGCTACACCTTC. It is translated as CASSLDTGGDGYTF. The chain recombines TRBV5-5 with TRBJ1-2; TRBD1 matches 9 bases. V was clipped by 2 bases and J by 8 bases; unmatched bases: 7. The CDR3 length is 14 residues. Germline loops: CDR1 SGHKS, CDR2 YYEKEE (reference sequence).

The chain recombines TRBV7-3 with TRBJ2-1, with TRBD2 identical over 9 bases. Unmatched junction bases numbered 8, after V lost 2 bases and J lost 9 bases. Germline V lookup: CDR1 SGHTA, CDR2 FQGTGA. This CDR3 is built from 15 residues. CDR3 protein: CASSLGTSTFSEQFF. The DNA for the CDR3 is TGTGCCAGCAGCTTAGGGACTAGCACATTCAGTGAGCAGTTCTTC.

The chain links TRBV6-6 to TRBJ1-1, with 7 nucleotides matching TRBD1. Germline CDR1 and CDR2: MNHNY and SVGAGI (reference sequence). V was pared by 6 bases and J by 0 bases, with 4 bases of the junction left unmatched. This CDR3 is 14 amino acids long. CDR3 residues: CASSRGQMNTEAFF. The CDR3 nucleotides read TGTGCCAGCAGCCGGGGACAGATGAACACTGAAGCTTTCTTT.

This chain joins TRBV15 and TRBJ2-5; D unresolved. Trimming removed 4 bases at V and 5 bases at J, with 20 bases between. This CDR3 spans 16 amino acids. Germline-derived CDR1 and CDR2 are LNHNV and YYDKDF (reference sequence). The CDR3 loop is CATSTRLYSHMETQYF. Written as DNA, the CDR3 is TGTGCCACCAGCACAAGACTGTACTCACATATGGAGACCCAGTACTTC.

This sequence joins TRBV2 and TRBJ2-7; 14 bases agree with TRBD2. This CDR3 is built from 15 residues. V was clipped by 6 bases and J by 1 base; unmatched bases: 2. Germline V gives CDR1 SNHLY, CDR2 FYNNEI. CDR3 protein: CASRGTSGGSYEQYF. DNA of the CDR3: TGTGCCAGCAGGGGGACTAGCGGGGGTTCCTACGAGCAGTACTTC.

The J gene is TRBJ1-1, the V gene TRBV28; unclear D gene. CDR3 length: 15 residues. The germline CDR1 and CDR2 sequences are MDHEN and SYDVKM. V gave up 8 bases and J gave up 5 bases, with 21 bases separating them. CDR3 region: CASHGSATRETEAFF. DNA for the CDR3: TGTGCCAGCCACGGGTCGGCGACCCGGGAGACTGAAGCTTTCTTT. The full variable domain, in which reference TRBV28 and TRBJ1-1 provide the parts outside the CDR3, is DVKVTQSSRYLVKRTGEKVFLECVQDMDHENMFWYRQDPGLGLRLIYFSYDVKMKEKGDIPEGYSVSREKKERFSLILESASTNQTSMYLCASHGSATRETEAFFGQGTRLTVV.

The gene calls are TRBV5-6 and TRBJ2-7, with D possibly matching TRBD2 (6 bases). V lost 0 bases and J lost 2, with 12 bases in between. The CDR3 has 15 amino acids. Per germline, CDR1 SGHDT and CDR2 YYEEEE. DNA for the CDR3: TGTGCCAGCAGCTTGGCCGGAGGGTATCCCTACGAGCAGTACTTC. Protein: CASSLAGGYPYEQYF.

The chain links TRBV20-1 to TRBJ2-5; unclear D gene. V was shortened by 1 base and J by 1 base, with 1 base between the two germline ends. This CDR3 spans 11 amino acids. Germline V CDR1 and CDR2: DFQATT, SNEGSKA (reference sequence). CDR3 nucleotides: TGCAGTGCTAGAGTCCAAGAGACCCAGTACTTC. It codes for CSARVQETQYF.

The chain has TRBV15 and TRBJ1-5, with D perhaps matching TRBD1 (6 bases). Germline assignment: CDR1 LNHNV and CDR2 YYDKDF (reference sequence). The CDR3 extends over 15 amino acids. V was pared by 5 bases and J by 2 bases, with 13 bases between. CDR3 residues: CATSGQQGGNQPQHF. In DNA, the CDR3 is TGTGCCACCAGCGGACAACAGGGAGGCAATCAGCCCCAGCATTTT.

This rearrangement joins TRBV6-1 to TRBJ1-2, with D perhaps TRBD1 (6 bases). The V end was cut by 1 base, the J end by 4 bases, with 16 bases between. Germline CDR1 MNHNS, CDR2 SASEGT. This CDR3 has 16 amino acids. CDR3 nucleotides: TGTGCCAGCAGTGAAGAATACAGGGACCGTGTCTATGGCTACACCTTC. This translates into CASSEEYRDRVYGYTF.

The chain uses TRBV9 and TRBJ1-6; D is unclear. The CDR3 sequence is 14 residues long. Germline V gives CDR1 SGDLS, CDR2 YYNGEE. V lost 2 bases and J lost 7, with 10 bases in between. This chain's CDR3 is CASSVRAENSPLHF. The CDR3 bases are TGTGCCAGCAGCGTTCGGGCAGAGAATTCACCCCTCCACTTT.

The chain couples TRBV19 to TRBJ1-5, with D perhaps matching TRBD1 (6 bases). The CDR3 consists of 15 residues. CDR1 is LNHDA and CDR2 is SQIVND in the germline V gene (reference sequence). V lost 0 bases, J lost 4 bases, and 10 bases lay in between. This chain's CDR3 is CASSIDSGQNQPQHF. The CDR3 DNA sequence: TGTGCCAGTAGTATAGACTCGGGACAAAATCAGCCCCAGCATTTT.

The CDR3 reads CASSLESLAKNIQYF. The CDR3 coding sequence is TGCGCCAGCAGCTTGGAGAGTCTAGCCAAAAACATTCAGTACTTC. J is TRBJ2-4 and V is TRBV5-1; the D is unclear. Germline CDR1 and CDR2: SGHRS and YFSETQ. CDR3 length: 15 residues. The ends were cut back, 0 bases at V and 0 bases at J, with 7 bases in the middle. The variable domain in full, completed from reference TRBV5-1 and TRBJ2-4, reads KAGVTQTPRYLIKTRGQQVTLSCSPISGHRSVSWYQQTPGQGLQFLFEYFSETQRNKGNFPGRFSGRQFSNSRSEMNVSTLELGDSALYLCASSLESLAKNIQYFGAGTRLSVL.

The rearrangement uses TRBV5-1 and TRBJ2-3; 10 bases align to TRBD2. The CDR3 totals 15 residues. V gave up 2 bases and J gave up 2 bases; unmatched junction bases: 2. Germline CDR1 reads SGHRS; CDR2 reads YFSETQ. The CDR3, as DNA: TGCGCCAGCAGCTTCCTAGCGGGGGTCACAGATACGCAGTATTTT. As protein: CASSFLAGVTDTQYF.

The V and J genes are TRBV27 and TRBJ2-3; 8 nucleotides match TRBD2. V lost 3 bases, J lost 3 bases, and 5 bases stayed unmatched. Germline CDR1 is MNHEY and CDR2 is SMNVEV (reference sequence). The CDR3 runs to 15 residues. The CDR3 sequence: CASSLLAGGTDTQYF. CDR3 DNA: TGTGCCAGCAGTTTGCTTGCGGGGGGTACAGATACGCAGTATTTT.